This entry is about one T cell receptor beta chain. Its antigen has not been determined. The record has no base qualities; no much larger clone is one base away. From the cysteine up to the phenylalanine, the CDR3 has a length of 13 residues. Only the CDR3 part of the read is kept: 39 bases, read in frame from the first base. The germline V gene (reference sequence) specifies LNHDA as CDR1 and SQIVND as CDR2. Trimming takes 11 bases from V and 1 base from J, and the germline ends sit 14 bases apart. The data derive from a study of blood T cell repertoires in COVID-19 (TCRdb year 2020). About the investigation overall: Collaborator samples came from the United States, Italy and Spain and covered acute and convalescent phases of COVID-19. The prospective study material was composed of cDNA or gDNA derived from T cells, B-cell-depleted T cells, or PBMCs. The dataset comprised deeply sampled blood TCRbeta repertoires from subjects exposed to, actively infected with, or recovered from COVID-19. The repertoires were released in a freely available public database meant as a resource for research on the immune response to SARS-CoV-2. The samples were drawn from the first 160 participants of the ongoing ImmuneRACE study and from 1,254 subjects provided by 6 global collaborators. Sample metadata almost always included a de-identified subject ID, COVID-19 status, age in years and sex. Where available, HLA class I and class II types were obtained from metadata supplied by the sample provider rather than from assay-based typing.

Whole blood was collected in K2EDTA tubes by collaborating institutions according to the institutions' own protocols. Collaborator samples were shipped for TCRbeta analysis as frozen whole blood, isolated PBMCs, or DNA extracted from either sample type. The study at large found these results: Clinical and demographic metadata were provided uncurated, with the amount varying by source and participant.

TCRbeta CDR3 regions were amplified from genomic DNA using the immunoSEQ Assay, a bias-controlled multiplex PCR. The original methods were these. Nucleated cell counts per sample were estimated from amplification of reference gene primers within the assay. Sequence reads were collapsed and filtered to measure the absolute abundance of every unique TCRbeta CDR3 rearrangement. For each sample, productive Simpson clonality was calculated by taking the square root of Simpson's diversity index across productive rearrangements. The table comes from immuneACCESS by way of TCRdb, which keeps in-frame sequences with V and J called. Part of the clones is missing from these tables; in studies checked, under half for an unresolved V gene and the rest for unknown reasons. V, J and clone size were drawn from that table, and D and trimming were deduced from the DNA. Counted in this sample were around 200,000 clones; around four fifths of them appeared once. Approximately 2.9% of the sample goes to the ten largest clones.

Recombination joined TRBV19 with TRBJ1-1, with the D gene too uncertain to name. The sequenced sample was peripheral blood. The sequence came from a man in his forties or fifties with active or convalescent COVID-19. CDR3 sequence: CASSLAGNTEAFF. The base sequence is TGTGCCTCATCTCTAGCAGGGAACACTGAAGCTTTCTTT.